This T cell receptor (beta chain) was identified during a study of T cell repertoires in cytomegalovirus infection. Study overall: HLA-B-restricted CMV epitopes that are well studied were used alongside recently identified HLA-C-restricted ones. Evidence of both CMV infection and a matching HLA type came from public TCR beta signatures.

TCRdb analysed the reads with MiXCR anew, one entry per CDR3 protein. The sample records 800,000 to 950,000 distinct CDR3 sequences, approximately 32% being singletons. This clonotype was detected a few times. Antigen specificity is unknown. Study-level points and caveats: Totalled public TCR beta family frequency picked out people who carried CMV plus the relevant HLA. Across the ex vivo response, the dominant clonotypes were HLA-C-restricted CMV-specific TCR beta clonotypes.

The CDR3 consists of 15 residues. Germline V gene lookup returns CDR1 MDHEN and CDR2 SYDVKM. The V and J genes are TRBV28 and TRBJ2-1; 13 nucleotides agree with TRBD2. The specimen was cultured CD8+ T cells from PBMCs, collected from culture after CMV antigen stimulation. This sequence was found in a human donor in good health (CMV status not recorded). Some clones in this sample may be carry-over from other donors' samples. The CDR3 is CATSGGFSSYNEQFF. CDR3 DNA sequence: TGTGCGACTAGCGGGGGGTTCAGCTCCTACAATGAGCAGTTCTTC.